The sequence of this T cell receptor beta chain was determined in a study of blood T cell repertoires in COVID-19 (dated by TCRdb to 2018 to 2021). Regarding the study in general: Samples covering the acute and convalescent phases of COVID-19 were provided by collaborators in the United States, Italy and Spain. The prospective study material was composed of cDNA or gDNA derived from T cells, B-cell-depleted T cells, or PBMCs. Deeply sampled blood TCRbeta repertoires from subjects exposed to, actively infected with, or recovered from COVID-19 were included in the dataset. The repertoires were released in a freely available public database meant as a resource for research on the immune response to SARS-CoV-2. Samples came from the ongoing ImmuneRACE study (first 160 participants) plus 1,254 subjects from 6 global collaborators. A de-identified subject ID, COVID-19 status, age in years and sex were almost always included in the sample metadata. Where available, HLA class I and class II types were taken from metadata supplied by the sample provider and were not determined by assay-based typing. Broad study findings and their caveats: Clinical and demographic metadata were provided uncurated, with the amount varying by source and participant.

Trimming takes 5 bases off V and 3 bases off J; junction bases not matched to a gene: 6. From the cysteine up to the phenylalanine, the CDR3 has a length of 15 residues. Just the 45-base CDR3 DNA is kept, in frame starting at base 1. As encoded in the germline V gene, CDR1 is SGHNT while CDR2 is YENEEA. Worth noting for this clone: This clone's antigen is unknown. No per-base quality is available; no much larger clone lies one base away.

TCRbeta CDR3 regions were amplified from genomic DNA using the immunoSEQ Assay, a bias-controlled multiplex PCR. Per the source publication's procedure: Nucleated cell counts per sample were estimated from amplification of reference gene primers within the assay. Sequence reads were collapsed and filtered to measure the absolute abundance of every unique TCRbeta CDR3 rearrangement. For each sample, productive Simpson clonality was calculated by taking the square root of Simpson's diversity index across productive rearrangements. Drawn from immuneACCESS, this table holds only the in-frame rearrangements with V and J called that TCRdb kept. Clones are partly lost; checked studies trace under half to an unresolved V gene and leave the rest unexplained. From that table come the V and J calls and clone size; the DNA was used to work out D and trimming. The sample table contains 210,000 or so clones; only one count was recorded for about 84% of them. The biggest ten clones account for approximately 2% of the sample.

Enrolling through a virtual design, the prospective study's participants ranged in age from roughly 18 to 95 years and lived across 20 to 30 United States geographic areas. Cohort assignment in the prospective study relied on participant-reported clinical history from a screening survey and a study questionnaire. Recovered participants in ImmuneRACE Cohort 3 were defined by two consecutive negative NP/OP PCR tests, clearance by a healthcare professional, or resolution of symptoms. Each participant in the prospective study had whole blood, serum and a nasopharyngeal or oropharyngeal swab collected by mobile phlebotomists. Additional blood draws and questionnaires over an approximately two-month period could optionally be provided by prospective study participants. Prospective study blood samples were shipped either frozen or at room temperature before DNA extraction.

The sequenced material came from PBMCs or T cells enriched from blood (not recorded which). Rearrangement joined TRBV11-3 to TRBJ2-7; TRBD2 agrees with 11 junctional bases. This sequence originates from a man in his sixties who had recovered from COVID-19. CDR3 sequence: CASSPRLAGHYEQYF. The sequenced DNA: TGTGCCAGCAGCCCGAGACTAGCGGGGCACTACGAGCAGTACTTC.